The text below deals with one T cell receptor (beta chain). Its antigen is still unknown. The healthy adult donors were HIV-negative and reported no recent acute infections or vaccinations. This CDR3 region has 15 residues. The germline gives CDR1 MNHNS, CDR2 SASEGT. V lost 3 bases and J 4 bases, leaving 16 bases between the germline ends. As originally analysed: For the immunoSEQ data, sequences were junction-only without quality scores, so filtering differed. Sequencing used immunoSEQ multiplex PCR; TCRdb keeps in-frame clones, though not all of them. That table is the source of V, J and clone size, and D and trimming were worked out from the DNA. Of hundreds of thousands of clones in the sample, around 80% are singletons; the top ten hold around 12%. The data originate from a study of shared clonotypes between healthy human individuals. Overall study results and limits: Blood was the only sampled material, and tissue repertoires likely differ. Donor clonotype sharing was expected to depend on sequencing depth.

The chain links TRBV6-1 to TRBJ2-7; D possibly matches TRBD1 or TRBD2 (5 bases each). Material for sequencing was PBMCs. The clonotype originates from a woman between 40 and 55 years old in good health. Some clones in this sample may be carry-over from other donors' samples. The CDR3 DNA follows: TGTGCCAGCAGTGAGATAAGGGACCGTCGGTACGAGCAGTACTTC. Translating gives CASSEIRDRRYEQYF.